This T cell receptor beta chain was sequenced in a study of cytomegalovirus exposure and HLA in healthy donors. The study, taken as a whole, reports: As immune exposure information, only CMV serostatus was available.

A word on this clone: Its antigen is unknown.

Germline lookup yields CDR1 MDHEN and CDR2 SYDVKM. The V gene end was trimmed by 7 bases and the J gene end by 2 bases; junction bases not matched to a gene: 7. The CDR3 consists of 15 residues. Researchers ran the PCR with 60 Vbeta and 13 Jbeta primers. Assay used: immunoSEQ multiplex PCR; TCRdb lists only in-frame clones, some missing. This table holds 100,000 to 150,000 clones. The V call is TRBV28, the J call TRBJ2-2; 7 nucleotides match TRBD1. This TCR derives from a man aged 35-49 years in good health and CMV-seronegative. The sample comprised PBMCs. The CDR3 bases are TGTGCCAGCAATCCGGGACAGATTAACACCGGGGAGCTGTTTTTT. Translation gives CASNPGQINTGELFF.